Presented here are 16 T cell receptor beta chains from one specimen sequenced in a study of cytomegalovirus exposure and HLA in healthy donors. In the PCR, 60 Vbeta and 13 Jbeta primers were used. TCRdb keeps only in-frame clones here, not all; method: immunoSEQ multiplex PCR. This sample has 200,000 to 250,000 clones, with about 80% found just once. The sample taken for sequencing was PBMCs. The receptor set was obtained from a woman aged 55 to 70 in good health and CMV-seropositive.

The chain is built from TRBV10-1 and TRBJ2-2; D may be TRBD1 (6 bases). CDR1 and CDR2 (germline): WNHNN, SYGVQD (reference sequence). Trimming stripped 8 bases from V and 7 bases from J, with 14 bases between. The CDR3 sequence is 13 residues long. CDR3 DNA: TGCGCCAGCCGGGACACACAAGTCGGGGAGCTGTTTTTT. Protein product: CASRDTQVGELFF.

The rearrangement links TRBV18 to TRBJ2-7; 7 bases match TRBD1. The germline CDR1 and CDR2 sequences are KGHSH and LQKENI. This CDR3 is 17 amino acids long. V shed 4 bases, J shed 5 bases, and the junction held 17 bases outside the gene matches. In DNA, the CDR3 is TGTGCCAGCTCACGCGCCCTACAGGGGCCGGTCCCACACGAGCAGTACTTC. It specifies CASSRALQGPVPHEQYF.

The V call is TRBV9, the J call TRBJ2-3; tentatively, D is TRBD1 (8 bases). Trimming removed 4 bases at V and 0 bases at J, with 15 bases between. Germline-derived CDR1 and CDR2 are SGDLS and YYNGEE. The CDR3 contains 16 residues. CDR3 sequence reads: CASSLGGDRSTDTQYF. In DNA form, the CDR3 reads TGTGCCAGCAGCCTAGGGGGGGACAGGAGCACAGATACGCAGTATTTT.

This chain uses TRBV30 with TRBJ1-1; unclear D gene. With 0 bases removed from V and 10 bases from J, the gap between germline ends came to 15 bases. Germline CDR1 is GTSNPN and CDR2 is SVGIG (reference sequence). The CDR3 covers 13 residues. CDR3 sequence: CAWSVLGGLGAFF. DNA of the CDR3: TGTGCCTGGAGTGTTCTTGGAGGCTTAGGAGCTTTCTTT. The full variable domain, in which reference TRBV30 and TRBJ1-1 provide the parts outside the CDR3, is SQTIHQWPATLVQPVGSPLSLECTVEGTSNPNLYWYRQAAGRGLQLLFYSVGIGQISSEVPQNLSASRPQDRQFILSSKKLLLSDSGFYLCAWSVLGGLGAFFGQGTRLTVV.

This clone has more than one count but fewer than ten. The genes are TRBV5-4 and TRBJ2-6, with D possibly TRBD2 on 6 matching bases. The germline V and J ends were trimmed by 3 bases and 4 bases, with 11 bases remaining between them. The CDR3 contains 15 residues. Per the germline V gene, CDR1 is SGHNT and CDR2 is YYREEE (reference sequence). The CDR3 here is CASSSGGSGANVLTF. The CDR3 coding sequence is TGTGCCAGCAGCTCCGGAGGGTCCGGGGCCAACGTCCTGACTTTC.

This clone was counted once. The sample holds other DNA sequences that translate to the same CDR3. The chain has TRBV4-3 and TRBJ2-1; 11 bases fit TRBD2. Per germline, CDR1 LGHNA and CDR2 YSLEER. This CDR3 contains 15 residues. The trim removed 2 bases at V and 6 bases at J, leaving 3 bases unmatched. Here the CDR3 reads CASSQPSGGLNEQFF. The CDR3 region has the DNA TGCGCCAGCAGCCAACCTAGCGGGGGGCTCAATGAGCAGTTCTTC.

The chain couples TRBV7-9 to TRBJ1-1, with 9 bases lining up with TRBD1. The CDR3 is made up of 15 amino acids. Germline V lookup: CDR1 SEHNR, CDR2 FQNEAQ (reference sequence). V shed 3 bases, J shed 9 bases, and the junction held 11 bases outside the gene matches. The CDR3 loop reads CASSLFGTGNVQAFF. The CDR3 nucleotides read TGTGCCAGCAGCTTGTTTGGGACAGGGAATGTCCAAGCTTTCTTT.

In its sample, this clone is medium-sized. The V and J genes are TRBV25-1 and TRBJ2-2; TRBD1 matches at 7 bases. Unmatched junction bases numbered 13, after V lost 5 bases and J lost 4 bases. The CDR3 spans 17 residues. Germline V gene sequence: CDR1 MGHDK, CDR2 SYGVNS. CDR3 DNA: TGTGCCAGCAGTCCACCCCCCCAGGGGGATTCCACCGGGGAGCTGTTTTTT. Amino acids: CASSPPPQGDSTGELFF.

The gene calls are TRBV4-2 and TRBJ2-7; D might be TRBD2 (5 bases). The ends were cut back, 0 bases at V and 0 bases at J, with 21 bases in the middle. The CDR3 is 19 residues long. Germline assignment: CDR1 LGHNA and CDR2 YNFKEQ. The CDR3 nucleotides read TGTGCCAGCAGCCAAGATCCTTTAATTGGAGGCGGGTTCTCCTACGAGCAGTACTTC. Translating it yields CASSQDPLIGGGFSYEQYF.

This chain uses TRBV5-4 with TRBJ2-5, with TRBD1 identical over 9 bases. The J call is uncertain, as TRBJ2-7 better fits the DNA end. The CDR3 contains 13 residues. Germline V gene data show CDR1 as SGHNT and CDR2 as YYREEE (reference sequence). The CDR3 nucleotides read TGTGCCAGCAGCGGACAGGGGACCTACGAGCAGTACTTC. Translating it yields CASSGQGTYEQYF.

The V call is TRBV30, the J call TRBJ2-7; TRBD2 might be the D (5 bases). V was trimmed by 0 bases and J by 3 bases, leaving 9 bases between them. Looked up from germline, CDR1 is GTSNPN and CDR2 is SVGIG (reference sequence). This CDR3 has 13 amino acids. CDR3 DNA: TGTGCCTGGAGTGTGCACAGCGGCTACGAGCAGTACTTC. Protein product: CAWSVHSGYEQYF.

In this sample, this clone turned up a few times. The chain joins TRBV20-1 to TRBJ1-2; maybe TRBD1 (5 bases). The CDR3 contains 10 residues. CDR1 and CDR2 (germline): DFQATT, SNEGSKA (reference sequence). The V end lost 3 bases, the J end lost 8 bases, and 7 bases lay between the germline ends. The CDR3 here is CSASYRGYTF. The CDR3, as DNA: TGCAGTGCTAGTTACAGGGGCTACACCTTC.

This clone has a handful of counts. Within the sample, other DNA sequences also encode this same CDR3. V and J are TRBV5-4 and TRBJ2-7, with D possibly matching TRBD1 (5 bases). The germline CDR1 and CDR2 sequences are SGHNT and YYREEE (reference sequence). The CDR3 is made up of 14 amino acids. Trimming took off 3 bases at V and 3 bases at J, with 13 bases between the two ends. The CDR3: CASSSGNLNYEQYF. In DNA form, the CDR3 reads TGTGCCAGCAGCTCAGGGAACCTAAACTACGAGCAGTACTTC.

This clone came up a few times. The V call is TRBV6-5, the J call TRBJ2-2; a weak D match, TRBD1 (6 bases). The CDR3 loop spans 15 amino acids. Looked up from germline, CDR1 is MNHEY and CDR2 is SVGAGI. The V end lost 0 bases, the J end lost 7 bases, and 12 bases lay between the germline ends. The CDR3 loop reads CASSYSRTALGELFF. For the CDR3, the DNA is TGTGCCAGCAGTTACTCCCGGACAGCGCTCGGGGAGCTGTTTTTT.

J is TRBJ2-1 and V is TRBV5-1, with D maybe TRBD1 (6 bases). V lost 0 bases and J lost 10, with 20 bases in between. Germline V CDR1 and CDR2: SGHRS, YFSETQ. The CDR3 runs 16 residues. The DNA for the CDR3 is TGCGCCAGCAGCTTGGGGGTAGGGGGTGGAGAAGAAGAGCAGTTCTTC. Protein product: CASSLGVGGGEEEQFF.

The chain joins TRBV5-1 to TRBJ1-5; the D is unclear. CDR1 SGHRS and CDR2 YFSETQ come from the germline V gene. The CDR3 extends over 14 amino acids. The V end was cut by 0 bases, the J end by 5 bases, with 9 bases between. CDR3 residues: CASSLGLADQPQHF. In DNA form, the CDR3 reads TGCGCCAGCAGCTTGGGTCTGGCTGATCAGCCCCAGCATTTT.